These 27 T cell receptor beta chains came from one sample sequenced in a study of blood T cell repertoires in COVID-19 (dated by TCRdb to 2019 to 2021). Libraries came from the immunoSEQ multiplex PCR assay. The immuneACCESS repertoire file appears here via TCRdb, limited to in-frame rearrangements. These files lack a portion of the clones; in checked studies, under half of the deficit traces to unresolved V genes, and the cause of the others is not known. The sample includes 100,000 to 150,000 clones, with more than 65% observed a single time. The ten largest clones capture roughly 2% of the sample. Sequencing used peripheral blood. The receptors were sampled from a woman in her 70s with acute or convalescent COVID-19.

This clone has just a few counts. The J gene is TRBJ2-3, the V gene TRBV19; TRBD2 matches 7 bases. The CDR3 runs 14 residues. CDR1 and CDR2 from the germline V gene are LNHDA and SQIVND (reference sequence). The junction had 5 bases not matched to a gene; V was cut back by 5 bases and J by 3 bases. Written as DNA, the CDR3 is TGTGCCAGTAGTCGAGACGGGGGGACAGATACGCAGTATTTT. Its translation is CASSRDGGTDTQYF.

This chain joins TRBV5-8 and TRBJ1-4, with D tentatively TRBD1 (5 bases). CDR3 length: 17 residues. V shed 4 bases and J shed 6 bases, with 22 bases lying between them. The germline V gene has CDR1 SGHTS and CDR2 YDEGEE. The CDR3 nucleotides are TGTGCCAGCAGCGGCGGTGGGGGGTTTGGAAGTTATGAAAAACTGTTTTTT. This gives the protein CASSGGGGFGSYEKLFF.

The CDR3 here is CASSFHAGGDTQYF. The DNA of the CDR3 is TGTGCCAGCAGCTTCCATGCGGGAGGTGATACGCAGTATTTT. This rearrangement joins TRBV7-9 to TRBJ2-3; 8 nucleotides align to TRBD2. Trimming removed 3 bases from V and 6 bases from J; junction bases left unmatched: 5. CDR1 and CDR2 (germline): SEHNR, FQNEAQ (reference sequence). The length of the CDR3 is 14 residues.

V usage is TRBV28 and J usage is TRBJ1-1; weak D call: TRBD1 (6 bases). V shed 3 bases and J shed 4 bases, with 12 bases lying between them. The CDR3 contains 14 residues. Germline assignment: CDR1 MDHEN and CDR2 SYDVKM. DNA for the CDR3: TGTGCCAGCAGTTTTGACAGGACGGTCACTGAAGCTTTCTTT. It codes for CASSFDRTVTEAFF.

The chain employs TRBV6-1 and TRBJ1-1; D uncertain. V was shortened by 1 base and J by 5 bases, with 14 bases between the two germline ends. Germline CDR1 is MNHNS and CDR2 is SASEGT. This CDR3 region has 15 residues. DNA of the CDR3: TGTGCCAGCAGTGAAGAGGCAGATCGGGGAACTGAAGCTTTCTTT. Its protein product is CASSEEADRGTEAFF.

With respect to this clone: This same CDR3 is encoded by further DNA sequences in the sample. This chain uses TRBV20-1 with TRBJ2-7; the D is unclear. Trimming stripped 2 bases from V and 3 bases from J, with 5 bases between. Germline values: CDR1 DFQATT, CDR2 SNEGSKA (reference sequence). The CDR3 has 11 amino acids. Written as DNA, the CDR3 is TGCAGTGCTAGATCCAGCTACGAGCAGTACTTC. Its translation is CSARSSYEQYF.

J is TRBJ1-3 and V is TRBV7-8; a possible D gene is TRBD1 (5 bases). The ends were cut back, 1 base at V and 4 bases at J, with 20 bases in the middle. CDR3 length: 18 amino acids. Germline V gives CDR1 SGHVS, CDR2 FQNEAQ. CDR3: CASSLDAVRRAEGNTIYF. The CDR3 bases are TGTGCCAGCAGCTTAGACGCTGTCCGCAGGGCTGAAGGAAACACCATATATTTT.

This chain connects TRBV11-2 to TRBJ1-4, with TRBD1 identical over 8 bases. Germline values: CDR1 SGHAT, CDR2 FQNNGV. Trimming cost V 5 bases and J 2 bases; bases outside gene matches: 10. The CDR3 covers 17 residues. The CDR3 region has the DNA TGTGCCAGCAGCCCTACCGACAGGGGATCTACTAATGAAAAACTGTTTTTT. This gives the protein CASSPTDRGSTNEKLFF.

The gene calls are TRBV3-1 (or the pseudogene TRBV3-2) and TRBJ2-5; D ambiguous. Germline lookup yields CDR1 LGHDT and CDR2 YNNKEL (reference sequence). V lost 3 bases and J 5 bases, leaving 16 bases between the germline ends. The CDR3 sequence is 15 residues long. CDR3 in amino acids: CASSQSVLRAETQYF. CDR3 in DNA: TGTGCCAGCAGCCAGTCAGTTTTAAGAGCGGAGACCCAGTACTTC.

This clone was seen a few times. The chain carries TRBV5-6 and TRBJ2-1; tentative D call: TRBD1 (7 bases). Per germline, CDR1 SGHDT and CDR2 YYEEEE. The CDR3 is 15 residues long. V was shortened by 4 bases and J by 7 bases, with 18 bases between the two germline ends. The CDR3 DNA is TGTGCCAGCAGCCCGATGGAGGGGGCGCGAAATGAGCAGTTCTTC. Its protein product is CASSPMEGARNEQFF.

This clone was counted a few times. The gene calls are TRBV7-2 and TRBJ2-1; D may be TRBD1 (5 bases). Trimming removed 1 base at V and 2 bases at J, with 12 bases between. The V gene's germline CDR1 is SGHTA and CDR2 FQGNSA. The CDR3 length is 16 residues. The CDR3 is CASSLGLGRAYNEQFF. The CDR3 DNA reads TGTGCCAGCAGCTTAGGTTTGGGCAGGGCCTACAATGAGCAGTTCTTC.

The chain combines TRBV5-4 with TRBJ2-3; D may be TRBD2 (6 bases). CDR1 SGHNT and CDR2 YYREEE come from the germline V gene (reference sequence). The CDR3 totals 14 residues. V lost 3 bases and J 1 base, leaving 9 bases between the germline ends. This CDR3 is CASSSEGGTDTQYF. Here the CDR3 DNA reads TGTGCCAGCAGCTCGGAGGGCGGCACAGATACGCAGTATTTT.

This chain links TRBV6-1 with TRBJ1-6, with 7 nucleotides matching TRBD1. Looked up from germline, CDR1 is MNHNS and CDR2 is SASEGT. The CDR3 sequence is 16 residues long. The V gene end was trimmed by 3 bases and the J gene end by 9 bases; junction bases not matched to a gene: 11. The CDR3, as DNA: TGTGCCAGCAGTGACCCACCCACAGGGGTCGGTTCACCCCTCCACTTT. Protein sequence: CASSDPPTGVGSPLHF.

The chain couples TRBV10-3 to TRBJ1-1; 9 positions agree with TRBD1. Germline values: CDR1 ENHRY, CDR2 SYGVKD. V lost 5 bases, J lost 6 bases, and 7 bases stayed unmatched. The CDR3 has 14 residues. CDR3 sequence: CAISQTGQGSEAFF. Here the CDR3 DNA reads TGTGCCATCAGTCAAACGGGACAGGGATCTGAAGCTTTCTTT.

The chain couples TRBV7-2 to TRBJ1-4; no clear D. V was trimmed by 3 bases and J by 4 bases, leaving 6 bases between them. Germline assignment: CDR1 SGHTA and CDR2 FQGNSA. CDR3 size: 13 residues. The CDR3 is CASSLSHNEKLFF. CDR3 nucleotides: TGTGCCAGCAGCTTGAGCCATAATGAAAAACTGTTTTTT.

This chain uses TRBV18 with TRBJ2-5; 10 bases fit TRBD1. This CDR3 comprises 16 residues. Germline values: CDR1 KGHSH, CDR2 LQKENI. Trimming at V came to 3 bases and at J to 3 bases, leaving 7 bases not matched to a gene. CDR3 DNA: TGTGCCAGCTCACCGAATACCGGGACAGGGGAAGAGACCCAGTACTTC. Protein product: CASSPNTGTGEETQYF.

The rearrangement joins TRBV24-1 to TRBJ2-3; 9 nucleotides agree with TRBD1. The V segment lost 9 bases and the J segment 0 bases; nucleotides outside the gene matches: 3. Germline CDR1 KGHDR, CDR2 SFDVKD. The CDR3 covers 14 residues. The CDR3 coding sequence is TGTGCCACCCGGGACAGGGCTAGCACAGATACGCAGTATTTT. Translating gives CATRDRASTDTQYF.

The rearrangement uses TRBV23-1 and TRBJ2-1, with 8 bases identical to TRBD1. TRBV23-1 is noted as an ORF with a role that remains uncertain. CDR3 length equals 20 residues. The junction had 13 bases not matched to a gene; V was cut back by 0 bases and J by 0 bases. In nucleotides, the CDR3 is TGCGCCAGCAGTCAATCACCGGGACAGGTTAGGTTTCTCTCCTACAATGAGCAGTTCTTC. This encodes CASSQSPGQVRFLSYNEQFF.

The chain has TRBV11-2 and TRBJ2-2; D ambiguous. Germline V gene data show CDR1 as SGHAT and CDR2 as FQNNGV. V dropped 6 bases and J dropped 9 bases, with 14 bases sitting between them. The length of the CDR3 is 13 residues. As DNA, the CDR3 is TGTGCCAGCAGGTCCTTGACGGGTCGGGAGCTGTTTTTT. This translates into CASRSLTGRELFF.

The V call is TRBV25-1, the J call TRBJ1-1; 7 bases align to TRBD1. The germline V gene has CDR1 MGHDK and CDR2 SYGVNS. The CDR3 loop spans 14 amino acids. J gave up 4 bases and V 5 bases, and 7 bases lay outside the gene matches. DNA for the CDR3: TGTGCCAGCAGTAAACAGGGGATGGGCACTGAAGCTTTCTTT. Protein product: CASSKQGMGTEAFF.

The table lists this clone with a few counts. The rearrangement joins TRBV2 to TRBJ2-1; 7 nucleotides match TRBD1. This CDR3 comprises 15 residues. The germline CDR1 and CDR2 sequences are SNHLY and FYNNEI. V was clipped by 7 bases and J by 5 bases; unmatched bases: 11. The CDR3 coding sequence is TGTGCCAGCAACGAGCGGACAGGTTCCAACAATGAGCAGTTCTTC. Protein product: CASNERTGSNNEQFF.

This clone was counted ten times or more. Distinct nucleotide sequences in the sample also encode this CDR3. The chain carries TRBV18 and TRBJ1-5; 7 bases align to TRBD1. Trimming took 6 bases from V and 3 from J; bases not matched to a gene: 5. CDR3 length: 14 amino acids. The germline V gene encodes CDR1 KGHSH and CDR2 LQKENI. CDR3 loop: CASSYTGDNQPQHF. The DNA for the CDR3 is TGTGCCAGCTCTTATACAGGGGACAATCAGCCCCAGCATTTT.

The chain employs TRBV6-6 and TRBJ1-2; 12 bases map to TRBD1. V shed 8 bases, J shed 3 bases, and the junction held 4 bases outside the gene matches. Germline CDR1 is MNHNY and CDR2 is SVGAGI (reference sequence). The CDR3 has 14 residues. The DNA for the CDR3 is TGTGCCAGCCGGGGGACAGGGGGCGACTATGGCTACACCTTC. This codes for CASRGTGGDYGYTF.

Only one count was recorded for this clone. The CDR3 sequence: CASSRGPGNTIYF. CDR3 sequence (DNA): TGTGCCAGCAGTAGGGGGCCGGGAAACACCATATATTTT. This sequence joins TRBV2 and TRBJ1-3; the match to TRBD1 covers 7 bases. The CDR3 sequence is 13 residues long. Germline assignment: CDR1 SNHLY and CDR2 FYNNEI. V shed 5 bases, J shed 4 bases, and the junction held 2 bases outside the gene matches. The variable domain in full, completed from reference TRBV2 and TRBJ1-3, reads EPEVTQTPSHQVTQMGQEVILRCVPISNHLYFYWYRQILGQKVEFLVSFYNNEISEKSEIFDDQFSVERPDGSNFTLKIRSTKLEDSAMYFCASSRGPGNTIYFGEGSWLTVV.

The chain employs TRBV18 and TRBJ1-2; D unclear. The CDR3 length is 12 residues. From germline, CDR1 is KGHSH and CDR2 LQKENI. Trimming cost V 3 bases and J 4 bases, with 6 bases left between them. The CDR3 sequence is CASSPQVYGYTF. CDR3 nucleotides: TGTGCCAGCTCACCGCAGGTCTATGGCTACACCTTC.

The J gene is TRBJ2-7, the V gene TRBV5-5; D might be TRBD1 (6 bases). In germline, CDR1 is SGHKS, CDR2 YYEKEE (reference sequence). The V end was cut by 2 bases, the J end by 3 bases, with 9 bases between. This CDR3 has 13 residues. CDR3 nucleotides: TGTGCCAGCAGCTTACAGGGTGACTACGAGCAGTACTTC. Translation: CASSLQGDYEQYF.

The chain is built from TRBV19 and TRBJ1-2, with TRBD1 matching 7 bases. There are 14 residues in the CDR3. Germline V gene data show CDR1 as LNHDA and CDR2 as SQIVND (reference sequence). The V gene end was trimmed by 3 bases and the J gene end by 5 bases; junction bases not matched to a gene: 6. The CDR3 sequence: CASSILGGGYGYTF. DNA of the CDR3: TGTGCCAGTAGTATCTTAGGGGGCGGATATGGCTACACCTTC.